Sequencing of this T cell receptor (beta chain) was carried out in a study of beta chain features in type 1 diabetes. General study findings and limits: A moderate, significant TCRB CDR3 shortening appeared in type 1 diabetes across four CD4+ subsets. HLA influence on TCRB rearrangement stayed unresolved here.

The germline gives CDR1 SQVTM, CDR2 ANQGSEA. Trimming stripped 6 bases from V and 4 bases from J, with 12 bases between. This CDR3 contains 12 residues. All of the isolated RNA was reverse transcribed, so expressed TCRB transcripts were sequenced. TCRdb's table, derived via immunoSEQ multiplex PCR, lists solely in-frame clones and lacks some. The sample holds roughly 370,000 clones; more than 11% are singletons and the top ten take around 0.039%. A word on this clone: Its antigen is unknown.

The sample comprised naive CD4+ T cells from blood. The source is a man aged 30 to 39 in good health. J is TRBJ2-5 and V is TRBV29-1; weak D call: TRBD2 (5 bases). In DNA form, the CDR3 reads TGCAGCGTGCTGCTAGCTGCAGAGACCCAGTACTTC. This sequence encodes CSVLLAAETQYF.